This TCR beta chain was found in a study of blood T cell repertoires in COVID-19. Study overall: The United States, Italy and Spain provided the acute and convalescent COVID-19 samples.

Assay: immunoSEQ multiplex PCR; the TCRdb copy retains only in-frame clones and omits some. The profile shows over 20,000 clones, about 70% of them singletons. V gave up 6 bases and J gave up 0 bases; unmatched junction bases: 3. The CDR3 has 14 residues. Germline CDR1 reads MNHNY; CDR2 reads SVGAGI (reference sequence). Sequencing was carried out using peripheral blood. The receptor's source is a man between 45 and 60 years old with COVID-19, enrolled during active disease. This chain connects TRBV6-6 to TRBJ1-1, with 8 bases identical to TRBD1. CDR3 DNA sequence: TGTGCCAGCAGGACAGGGGCGATGAACACTGAAGCTTTCTTT. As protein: CASRTGAMNTEAFF.